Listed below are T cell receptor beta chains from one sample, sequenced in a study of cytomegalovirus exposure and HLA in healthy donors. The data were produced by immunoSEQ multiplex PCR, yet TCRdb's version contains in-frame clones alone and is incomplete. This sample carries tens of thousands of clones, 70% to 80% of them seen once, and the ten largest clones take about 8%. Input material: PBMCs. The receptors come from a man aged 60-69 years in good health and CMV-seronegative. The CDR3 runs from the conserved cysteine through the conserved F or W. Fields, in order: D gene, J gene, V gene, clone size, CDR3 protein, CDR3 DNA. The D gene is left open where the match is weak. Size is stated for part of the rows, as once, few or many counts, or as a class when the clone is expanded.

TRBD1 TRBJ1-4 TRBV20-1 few CSGYTGGSLFF TGCAGTGGGTACACAGGGGGAAGTCTGTTTTTT
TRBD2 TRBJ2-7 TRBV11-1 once CASSLGLAGEEQYF TGTGCCAGCAGCTTAGGCCTAGCGGGAGAGGAGCAGTACTTC
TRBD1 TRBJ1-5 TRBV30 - CAWAGGGDQPQHF TGTGCCTGGGCAGGGGGTGGCGATCAGCCCCAGCATTTT
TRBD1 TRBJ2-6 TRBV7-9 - CASSPGQGEAGANVLTF TGTGCCAGCAGCCCCGGACAGGGGGAGGCTGGGGCCAACGTCCTGACTTTC
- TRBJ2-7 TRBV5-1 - CASNVGQGAYEQYF TGCGCCAGCAATGTTGGGCAGGGTGCCTACGAGCAGTACTTC
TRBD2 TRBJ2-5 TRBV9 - CASSGGGGPETQYF TGTGCCAGCAGCGGGGGGGGTGGACCTGAGACCCAGTACTTC
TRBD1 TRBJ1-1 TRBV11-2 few CASSRDRQTEAFF TGTGCCAGCAGCAGGGACAGACAGACTGAAGCTTTCTTT
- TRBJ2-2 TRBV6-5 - CASRPGWANTGELFF TGTGCCAGCCGCCCAGGTTGGGCGAACACCGGGGAGCTGTTTTTT
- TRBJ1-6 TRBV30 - CAWSGGTYGNSPLHF TGTGCCTGGAGTGGGGGGACTTATGGAAATTCACCCCTCCACTTT
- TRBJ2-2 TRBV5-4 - CASSLDRYTGELFF TGTGCCAGCAGCCTGGACAGATACACCGGGGAGCTGTTTTTT
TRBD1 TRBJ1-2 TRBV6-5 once CASRTQGVGGYPF TGTGCCAGCAGGACACAGGGGGTCGGTGGCTACCCCTTC
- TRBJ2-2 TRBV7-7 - CASSLDGPGELFF TGTGCCAGCAGCTTAGATGGGCCCGGGGAGCTGTTTTTT
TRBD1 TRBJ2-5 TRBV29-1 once CSVDNRGPGETQYF TGCAGCGTTGATAACAGGGGCCCCGGAGAGACCCAGTACTTC
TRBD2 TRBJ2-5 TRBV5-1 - CASRPGTNLETQYF TGCGCCAGCAGACCCGGGACTAACTTAGAGACCCAGTACTTC
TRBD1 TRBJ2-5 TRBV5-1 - CASSLLGTGVETQYF TGCGCCAGCAGCTTGCTCGGGACAGGGGTTGAGACCCAGTACTTC
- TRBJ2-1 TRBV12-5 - CASGLDAGDEQFF TGTGCTAGTGGTTTGGACGCAGGGGATGAGCAGTTCTTC
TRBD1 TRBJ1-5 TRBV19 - CASRDRGASSNQPQHF TGTGCCAGTAGAGACAGGGGCGCAAGCAGCAATCAGCCCCAGCATTTT
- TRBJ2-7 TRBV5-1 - CASSSSESREQYF TGCGCCAGCAGCTCAAGTGAGTCCCGCGAGCAGTACTTC
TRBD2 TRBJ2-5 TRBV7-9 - CASSLELAGGETQYF TGTGCCAGCAGCTTAGAACTAGCGGGGGGGGAGACCCAGTACTTC
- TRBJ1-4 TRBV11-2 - CASSGQQGGTLFF TGTGCCAGCAGCGGTCAGCAGGGTGGTACACTGTTTTTT
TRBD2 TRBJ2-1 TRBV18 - CASSPPAGGSYNEQFF TGTGCCAGCTCACCCCCTGCGGGAGGCTCCTACAATGAGCAGTTCTTC
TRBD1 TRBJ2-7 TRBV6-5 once CASSPTGGRYEQYF TGTGCCAGCAGCCCGACAGGGGGTAGGTACGAGCAGTACTTC
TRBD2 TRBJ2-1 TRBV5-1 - CASSLVPGTSGSRSEQFF TGCGCCAGCAGCTTGGTACCCGGGACTAGCGGGAGCAGAAGTGAGCAGTTCTTC
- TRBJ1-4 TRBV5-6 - CASSFRGAGEKLFF TGTGCCAGCAGCTTCCGGGGGGCGGGTGAAAAACTGTTTTTT
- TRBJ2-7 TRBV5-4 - CASSLEGGDYEQYF TGTGCCAGCAGCTTGGAGGGCGGGGACTACGAGCAGTACTTC
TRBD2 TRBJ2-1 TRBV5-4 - CASSSLGLAGGDEQFF TGTGCCAGCAGCAGCCTAGGACTAGCGGGAGGGGATGAGCAGTTCTTC
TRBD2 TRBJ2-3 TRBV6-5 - CASSSFAGGTDTQYF TGTGCCAGCAGTTCCTTTGCGGGGGGCACAGATACGCAGTATTTT
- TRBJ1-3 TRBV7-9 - CASSLLEGYRNTIYF TGTGCCAGCAGCCTTCTCGAGGGATATAGAAACACCATATATTTT
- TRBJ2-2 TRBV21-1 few CASSKSGLAGTRDTGELFF TGTGCCAGCAGCAAATCCGGACTAGCGGGAACTAGGGACACCGGGGAGCTGTTTTTT
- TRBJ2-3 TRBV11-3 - CASSLGASGTDTQYF TGTGCCAGCAGCTTAGGGGCTAGCGGCACAGATACGCAGTATTTT
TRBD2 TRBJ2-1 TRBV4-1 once CASSQGTSGGLSSYNEQFF TGCGCCAGCAGCCAGGGGACTAGCGGGGGGCTGAGCTCCTACAATGAGCAGTTCTTC
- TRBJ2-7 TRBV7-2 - CASSSGYWDEQYF TGTGCCAGCAGCTCGGGGTACTGGGACGAGCAGTACTTC
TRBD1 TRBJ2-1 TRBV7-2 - CASSRRTGSYNEQFF TGTGCCAGCAGCCGGCGGACAGGGTCCTACAATGAGCAGTTCTTC
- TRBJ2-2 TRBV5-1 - CASSSYSPNTGELFF TGCGCCAGCAGCTCCTATAGCCCAAACACCGGGGAGCTGTTTTTT
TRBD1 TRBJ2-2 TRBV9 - CASSARDRNTGELFF TGTGCCAGCAGCGCCCGGGACAGGAACACCGGGGAGCTGTTTTTT
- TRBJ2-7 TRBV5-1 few CASSLAGARGVSYEQYF TGCGCCAGCAGCTTGGCAGGCGCCAGGGGGGTGTCCTACGAGCAGTACTTC
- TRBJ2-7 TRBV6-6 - CASGGRPYEQYF TGTGCCAGCGGTGGCAGGCCCTACGAGCAGTACTTC
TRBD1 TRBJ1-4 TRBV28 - CASSFAGQLNEKLFF TGTGCCAGCAGTTTTGCGGGACAGCTTAATGAAAAACTGTTTTTT
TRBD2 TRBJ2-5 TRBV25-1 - CASRPAGGGGQETQYF TGTGCCAGCAGGCCGGCGGGAGGGGGCGGGCAAGAGACCCAGTACTTC
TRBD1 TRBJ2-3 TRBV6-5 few CASSGDRGTDTQYF TGTGCCAGCAGTGGAGACAGGGGCACAGATACGCAGTATTTT
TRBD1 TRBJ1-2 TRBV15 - CATSRDRTGNYGYTF TGTGCCACCAGCAGAGACCGGACAGGCAACTATGGCTACACCTTC